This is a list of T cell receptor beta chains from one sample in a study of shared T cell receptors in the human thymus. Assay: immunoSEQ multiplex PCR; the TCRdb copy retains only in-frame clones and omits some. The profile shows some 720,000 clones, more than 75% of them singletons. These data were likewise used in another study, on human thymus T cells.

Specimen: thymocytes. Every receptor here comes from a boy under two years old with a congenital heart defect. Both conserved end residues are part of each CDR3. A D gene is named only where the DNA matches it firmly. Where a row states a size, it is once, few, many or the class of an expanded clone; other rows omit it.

CASSPNHRQGRNIQYF,TGCGCCAGCAGCCCTAACCATCGACAGGGGAGGAACATTCAGTACTTC,TRBJ2-4,TRBD1,-,TRBV4-3
CASSQYLPGQDYEQYF,TGCGCCAGCAGCCAGTACCTTCCCGGACAGGACTACGAGCAGTACTTC,TRBJ2-7,TRBD1,-,TRBV4-3
CASSLVAGESYEQYF,TGTGCCAGCAGCTTAGTGGCGGGAGAGTCCTACGAGCAGTACTTC,TRBJ2-7,TRBD2,-,TRBV7-6
CSVEEFRGTYNEQFF,TGCAGCGTTGAAGAATTTCGGGGGACCTACAATGAGCAGTTCTTC,TRBJ2-1,-,-,TRBV29-1
CASSLLTSGSSSYEQYF,TGTGCCAGCAGTTTATTGACTAGCGGTTCTAGCTCCTACGAGCAGTACTTC,TRBJ2-7,TRBD2,-,TRBV27
CASSQGGVHEQYF,TGTGCCAGCAGCCAAGGGGGGGTCCACGAGCAGTACTTC,TRBJ2-7,-,-,TRBV7-8
CSAPEVMGQYF,TGCAGTGCGCCTGAGGTGATGGGGCAGTACTTC,TRBJ2-7,-,-,TRBV20-1
CASSQDQRTGELFF,TGCGCCAGCAGCCAAGATCAGAGGACCGGGGAGCTGTTTTTT,TRBJ2-2,-,-,TRBV4-1
CAWAHPFYRSVYGYTF,TGTGCCTGGGCCCATCCTTTTTATCGGAGCGTCTATGGCTACACCTTC,TRBJ1-2,-,-,TRBV30
CASSAPDRVEGHSGNTIYF,TGTGCCAGCTCAGCGCCAGATCGGGTGGAGGGCCACTCTGGAAACACCATATATTTT,TRBJ1-3,-,few,TRBV18
CASSLSGQGTGELFF,TGTGCCAGCAGCTTGTCCGGGCAGGGTACCGGGGAGCTGTTTTTT,TRBJ2-2,-,-,TRBV5-6
CASSIGQDEQYF,TGTGCCAGCAGCATTGGACAGGACGAGCAGTACTTC,TRBJ2-7,TRBD1,-,TRBV5-6
CASSLRDSRPSTYEQYF,TGTGCCAGCAGCCTGAGGGACAGTAGGCCTTCTACTTATGAGCAGTACTTC,TRBJ2-7,TRBD1,-,TRBV7-9
CASSLGTGQQVTNEKLFF,TGTGCCAGCAGTTTAGGGACAGGGCAGCAGGTGACTAATGAAAAACTGTTTTTT,TRBJ1-4,TRBD1,-,TRBV27
CASSPGQGIGWPTDTQYF,TGTGCCAGCTCACCTGGACAGGGAATCGGATGGCCTACAGATACGCAGTATTTT,TRBJ2-3,TRBD1,once,TRBV18
CARGSGSSYEQYF,TGTGCCAGAGGGAGCGGGAGCTCCTACGAGCAGTACTTC,TRBJ2-7,TRBD2,-,TRBV19
CASSLSREGPNGNEQYF,TGTGCCAGCAGCTTATCCAGGGAGGGCCCCAACGGCAACGAGCAGTACTTC,TRBJ2-7,TRBD2,once,TRBV7-2
CASIPRDGANVLTF,TGTGCCAGCATACCCAGGGATGGGGCCAACGTCCTGACTTTC,TRBJ2-6,-,-,TRBV5-8
CAWSVGQFGEAFF,TGTGCCTGGAGTGTAGGACAGTTCGGTGAAGCTTTCTTT,TRBJ1-1,-,-,TRBV30
CASSLTGRNTEAFF,TGTGCCAGCAGTTTAACAGGGAGGAACACTGAAGCTTTCTTT,TRBJ1-1,-,few,TRBV27
CASSPSGEQYF,TGTGCCAGCAGTCCTTCGGGCGAGCAGTACTTC,TRBJ2-7,-,few,TRBV28
CATKSGGVNQPQHF,TGTGCCACAAAATCGGGGGGTGTCAATCAGCCCCAGCATTTT,TRBJ1-5,-,-,TRBV28
CASRGQGANQPQHF,TGTGCCAGCAGGGGACAGGGGGCGAATCAGCCCCAGCATTTT,TRBJ1-5,TRBD1,-,TRBV27
CASSLISGSSSSEQYF,TGCGCCAGCAGTCTAATTAGCGGGAGCAGCTCTAGCGAGCAGTACTTC,TRBJ2-7,TRBD2,-,TRBV4-3
CASRPPERENEQFF,TGCGCCAGCAGGCCACCAGAGCGGGAAAATGAGCAGTTCTTC,TRBJ2-1,TRBD2,-,TRBV5-1
CASSWVRGGGLNTEAFF,TGTGCCAGCAGCTGGGTAAGGGGGGGCGGCTTGAACACTGAAGCTTTCTTT,TRBJ1-1,-,-,TRBV5-4
CASSQDPAGEKLFF,TGCGCCAGCAGCCAAGATCCAGCGGGTGAAAAACTGTTTTTT,TRBJ1-4,-,-,TRBV4-3
CASSLALAGFNEQFF,TGTGCCAGCAGCTTAGCCCTAGCGGGATTCAATGAGCAGTTCTTC,TRBJ2-1,TRBD2,-,TRBV7-6
CASSPPRVPNYEQYF,TGTGCCAGCAGCCCACCACGAGTACCCAACTACGAGCAGTACTTC,TRBJ2-7,-,-,TRBV7-2